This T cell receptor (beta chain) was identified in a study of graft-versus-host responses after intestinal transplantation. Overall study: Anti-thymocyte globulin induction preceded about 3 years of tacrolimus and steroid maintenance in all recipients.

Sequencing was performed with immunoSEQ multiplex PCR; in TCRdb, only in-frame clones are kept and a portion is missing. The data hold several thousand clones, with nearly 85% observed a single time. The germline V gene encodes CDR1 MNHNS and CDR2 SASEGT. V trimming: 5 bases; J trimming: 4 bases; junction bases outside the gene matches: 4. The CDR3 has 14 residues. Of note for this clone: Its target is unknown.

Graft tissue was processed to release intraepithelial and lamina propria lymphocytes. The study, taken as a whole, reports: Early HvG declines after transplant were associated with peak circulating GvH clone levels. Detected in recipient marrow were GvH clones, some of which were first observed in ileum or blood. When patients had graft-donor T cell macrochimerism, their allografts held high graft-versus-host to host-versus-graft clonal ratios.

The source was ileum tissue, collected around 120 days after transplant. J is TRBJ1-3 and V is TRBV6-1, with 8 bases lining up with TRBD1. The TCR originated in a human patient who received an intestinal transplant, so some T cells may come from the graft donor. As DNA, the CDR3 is TGTGCCAGCAGTACAGGGGGAACGGGAAACACCATATATTTT. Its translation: CASSTGGTGNTIYF.